The 15 T cell receptor beta chains presented below share a single source sample, sequenced in a study of cytomegalovirus exposure and HLA in healthy donors. Method: immunoSEQ multiplex PCR; TCRdb's copy keeps in-frame clones and lacks some. The sample yields 110,000 to 150,000 clones, 84% seen once. Material: PBMCs. The source is a woman aged 25 to 39 in good health and CMV-seronegative.

The CDR3 reads CASSLGAAGKETQYF. The CDR3 nucleotides read TGTGCCAGCAGCCTAGGGGCAGCGGGGAAAGAGACCCAGTACTTC. V usage is TRBV11-2 and J usage is TRBJ2-5; 7 nucleotides align to TRBD2. Germline CDR1 and CDR2: SGHAT and FQNNGV. There are 15 residues in the CDR3. J lost 3 bases, V lost 5 bases, and 9 bases had no gene match.

This clone was seen a single time. The chain recombines TRBV2 with TRBJ2-7; 7 nucleotides agree with TRBD1. The germline V gene has CDR1 SNHLY and CDR2 FYNNEI. The J segment lost 3 bases and the V segment lost 4 bases, leaving 9 bases of the junction unmatched. This CDR3 has 15 amino acids. The CDR3 region is CASSARDSKIYEQYF. The CDR3 DNA reads as TGTGCCAGCAGTGCTAGGGACAGCAAAATCTACGAGCAGTACTTC. The full variable domain, completed using reference TRBV2 and TRBJ2-7, is EPEVTQTPSHQVTQMGQEVILRCVPISNHLYFYWYRQILGQKVEFLVSFYNNEISEKSEIFDDQFSVERPDGSNFTLKIRSTKLEDSAMYFCASSARDSKIYEQYFGPGTRLTVT.

The CDR3 is CASSIRPGPSTEAFF. DNA of the CDR3: TGTGCCAGTAGTATAAGACCAGGGCCTAGCACTGAAGCTTTCTTT. This chain links TRBV19 with TRBJ1-1; TRBD1 might be the D (5 bases). Germline CDR1 and CDR2: LNHDA and SQIVND (reference sequence). Trimming removed 2 bases from V and 4 bases from J, with 14 bases in between. The CDR3 length is 15 residues. Drawing the rest from reference TRBV19 and TRBJ1-1, the complete variable domain is DGGITQSPKYLFRKEGQNVTLSCEQNLNHDAMYWYRQDPGQGLRLIYYSQIVNDFQKGDIAEGYSVSREKKESFPLTVTSAQKNPTAFYLCASSIRPGPSTEAFFGQGTRLTVV.

J is TRBJ2-7 and V is TRBV28; a weak D match, TRBD1 (5 bases). Germline V gives CDR1 MDHEN, CDR2 SYDVKM. The CDR3 length is 16 residues. Between the trimmed V and J ends, which lost 3 bases and 4 bases, there was a span of 19 bases. In nucleotides, the CDR3 is TGTGCCAGCAGTTTTTTCTCGAGGACACCTGTATACGAGCAGTACTTC. As protein: CASSFFSRTPVYEQYF. Based on the CDR3 plus reference TRBV28 and TRBJ2-7, the full variable domain is DVKVTQSSRYLVKRTGEKVFLECVQDMDHENMFWYRQDPGLGLRLIYFSYDVKMKEKGDIPEGYSVSREKKERFSLILESASTNQTSMYLCASSFFSRTPVYEQYFGPGTRLTVT.

The chain uses TRBV28 and TRBJ2-5; 9 bases are a match to TRBD2. The germline gives CDR1 MDHEN, CDR2 SYDVKM. With V trimmed by 3 bases and J by 5 bases, 19 bases remained unmatched. There are 19 residues in the CDR3. This chain's CDR3 is CASSFWVSGSGGPGETQYF. The CDR3 DNA sequence: TGTGCCAGCAGTTTTTGGGTTTCCGGGAGCGGGGGGCCAGGGGAGACCCAGTACTTC.

The chain combines TRBV10-3 with TRBJ1-6; 8 bases are a match to TRBD1. The germline CDR1 and CDR2 sequences are ENHRY and SYGVKD. The CDR3 sequence is 14 residues long. With 9 bases clipped from V and 9 bases from J, the junction kept 10 bases outside the gene matches. CDR3 nucleotide sequence: TGTGCCATTTCCCGGGACAGGTCAACTTCACCCCTCCACTTT. Residues: CAISRDRSTSPLHF.

Here the CDR3 reads CASRITGGLSGANVLTF. Written as DNA, the CDR3 is TGCGCCAGCAGAATCACAGGGGGTCTCTCTGGGGCCAACGTCCTGACTTTC. This sequence joins TRBV5-1 and TRBJ2-6, with 8 positions matching TRBD1. V shed 5 bases and J 0 bases; nucleotides not matched to a gene: 7. Germline CDR1 reads SGHRS; CDR2 reads YFSETQ. CDR3 length: 17 residues.

The V gene is TRBV11-2, the J gene TRBJ1-4; D might be TRBD1 (5 bases). From germline, CDR1 is SGHAT and CDR2 FQNNGV. CDR3 length: 16 amino acids. Deletions cut 1 base from V and 7 bases from J, with 16 bases between. The CDR3 spells CASSLGSDSRSEKLFF. The DNA of the CDR3 is TGTGCCAGCAGCTTAGGGAGCGACAGTCGGAGTGAAAAACTGTTTTTT.

V is TRBV2 and J is TRBJ1-5, with D tentatively TRBD1 (5 bases). The CDR3 extends over 13 amino acids. Trimming took 8 bases from V and 3 from J, leaving 11 bases between them. The germline V gene encodes CDR1 SNHLY and CDR2 FYNNEI. This CDR3 reads CASRLDTNQPQHF. In DNA form, the CDR3 reads TGTGCCAGCCGACTGGACACCAATCAGCCCCAGCATTTT.

The chain recombines TRBV27 with TRBJ2-1, with 8 bases lining up with TRBD1. The V gene end was trimmed by 4 bases and the J gene end by 6 bases; junction bases not matched to a gene: 5. Per the germline V gene, CDR1 is MNHEY and CDR2 is SMNVEV (reference sequence). This CDR3 has 14 residues. The CDR3 DNA reads as TGTGCCAGCAGTTCTGGACAGGGTAGCAATGAGCAGTTCTTC. This encodes CASSSGQGSNEQFF.

This clone was found a few times. CDR3: CASSVGQDYEQYF. In DNA, the CDR3 is TGTGCCAGCAGCGTAGGCCAGGACTACGAGCAGTACTTC. The rearrangement joins TRBV9 to TRBJ2-7; no clear D. Trimming took 0 bases from V and 3 from J, leaving 7 bases between them. Germline CDR1 reads SGDLS; CDR2 reads YYNGEE. The CDR3 covers 13 residues.

This clone was observed a handful of times. The chain employs TRBV2 and TRBJ2-7, with a possible D match to TRBD2 (6 bases). Per the germline V gene, CDR1 is SNHLY and CDR2 is FYNNEI. The CDR3 runs 15 residues. V gave up 8 bases and J gave up 0 bases, with 17 bases separating them. The CDR3 reads CASDSGASDSYEQYF. In DNA form, the CDR3 reads TGTGCCAGCGATTCCGGCGCTAGCGACTCCTACGAGCAGTACTTC. The full variable domain, its missing parts supplied by reference TRBV2 and TRBJ2-7, is EPEVTQTPSHQVTQMGQEVILRCVPISNHLYFYWYRQILGQKVEFLVSFYNNEISEKSEIFDDQFSVERPDGSNFTLKIRSTKLEDSAMYFCASDSGASDSYEQYFGPGTRLTVT.

This clone was recorded once. The chain combines TRBV5-1 with TRBJ1-4, with 7 bases fitting TRBD1. J gave up 9 bases and V 4 bases, and 15 bases lay outside the gene matches. This CDR3 is 16 amino acids long. Looked up from germline, CDR1 is SGHRS and CDR2 is YFSETQ. CDR3 sequence: CASSQGYRGLMKKLFF. CDR3 nucleotide sequence: TGCGCCAGCAGCCAGGGATACAGGGGCTTAATGAAAAAACTGTTTTTT.

The chain has TRBV5-4 and TRBJ1-1; TRBD1 matches at 11 bases. CDR3 size: 15 residues. Germline lookup yields CDR1 SGHNT and CDR2 YYREEE (reference sequence). The V segment lost 4 bases and the J segment 4 bases; nucleotides outside the gene matches: 6. Here the CDR3 reads CASSATGTGGTEAFF. Written as DNA, the CDR3 is TGTGCCAGCAGCGCCACCGGGACAGGGGGCACTGAAGCTTTCTTT. The full variable domain, completed using reference TRBV5-4 and TRBJ1-1, is ETGVTQSPTHLIKTRGQQVTLRCSSQSGHNTVSWYQQALGQGPQFIFQYYREEENGRGNFPPRFSGLQFPNYSSELNVNALELDDSALYLCASSATGTGGTEAFFGQGTRLTVV.

The gene calls are TRBV5-6 and TRBJ2-7, with D possibly being TRBD2 (6 bases). This CDR3 contains 15 residues. The V gene lost 4 bases and the J gene lost 1 base, with 15 bases spanning the gap. Germline V gives CDR1 SGHDT, CDR2 YYEEEE. The CDR3 loop reads CASSPPLGGSYEQYF. The DNA of the CDR3 is TGTGCCAGCAGCCCCCCCCTTGGAGGGTCCTACGAGCAGTACTTC.